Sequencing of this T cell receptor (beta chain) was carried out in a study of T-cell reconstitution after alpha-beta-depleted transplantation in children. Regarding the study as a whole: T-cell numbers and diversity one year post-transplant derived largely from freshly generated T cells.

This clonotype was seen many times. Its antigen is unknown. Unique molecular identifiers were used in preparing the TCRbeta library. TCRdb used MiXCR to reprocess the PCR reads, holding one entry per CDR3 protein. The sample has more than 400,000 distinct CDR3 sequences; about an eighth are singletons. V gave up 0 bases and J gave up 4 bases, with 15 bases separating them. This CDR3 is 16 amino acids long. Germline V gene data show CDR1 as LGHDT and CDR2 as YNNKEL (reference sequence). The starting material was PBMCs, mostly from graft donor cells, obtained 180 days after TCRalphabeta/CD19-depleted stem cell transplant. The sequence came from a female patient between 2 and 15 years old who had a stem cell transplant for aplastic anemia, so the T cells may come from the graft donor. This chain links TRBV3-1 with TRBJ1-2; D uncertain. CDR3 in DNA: TGTGCCAGCAGCCAAGATTATATCGCAGACTCCTATGGCTACACCTTC. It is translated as CASSQDYIADSYGYTF.